This T cell receptor beta chain was obtained from a study of shared clonotypes between healthy human individuals. Study at large: A couple of women and a few men aged 18 to 49 served as donors.

Profiling relied on immunoSEQ multiplex PCR, and the TCRdb table lists in-frame clones only, not all of them. The table records some 2.3 million clones, approximately 93% of them present only once. CDR1 and CDR2 from the germline V gene are MNHEY and SMNVEV (reference sequence). CDR3 length: 11 amino acids. Trimming removed 7 bases from V and 11 bases from J, with 14 bases in between. This receptor was obtained from a man aged 18 to 29 in good health. Some clones in this sample may be carry-over from other donors' samples. The rearrangement links TRBV27 to TRBJ1-1; possibly TRBD1 for D (6 bases). Specimen: naive CD4+ T cells from PBMCs. Described subset: CD45RA+ positively selected. This CDR3 is CASILRGYAFF. CDR3 nucleotide sequence: TGTGCCAGCATCTTGAGGGGGTACGCTTTCTTT.